The 21 T cell receptor beta chains presented below share a single source sample, sequenced in a study of blood T cell repertoires in COVID-19. Using immunoSEQ multiplex PCR, the repertoire was profiled, and TCRdb retains in-frame clones only, with some absent. The repertoire consists of around 130,000 clones, with 85% to 90% occurring once and the leading ten covering 25% to 35%. Source material: peripheral blood. These receptors all come from a man aged 65 to 85 with active or convalescent COVID-19.

The chain links TRBV19 to TRBJ1-3; D gene unclear. Germline V gene sequence: CDR1 LNHDA, CDR2 SQIVND (reference sequence). V lost 7 bases to trimming and J lost 4 bases, with 8 bases between them. The CDR3 is 12 amino acids. Here the CDR3 reads CASIGRGNTIYF. The CDR3 nucleotides are TGTGCCAGTATTGGTCGGGGAAACACCATATATTTT.

The chain carries TRBV7-3 and TRBJ1-1; 9 positions agree with TRBD1. Germline CDR1 and CDR2: SGHTA and FQGTGA. This CDR3 region has 15 residues. The V gene end was trimmed by 3 bases and the J gene end by 4 bases; junction bases not matched to a gene: 6. CDR3 nucleotide sequence: TGTGCCAGCAGCTTGGCCGGGACAGGGTCCACTGAAGCTTTCTTT. Amino acid sequence: CASSLAGTGSTEAFF.

V usage is TRBV7-3 and J usage is TRBJ1-1; 8 positions agree with TRBD1. V trimming: 3 bases; J trimming: 5 bases; junction bases outside the gene matches: 8. This CDR3 has 15 residues. CDR1 and CDR2 (germline): SGHTA, FQGTGA. The CDR3 DNA sequence: TGTGCCAGCAGCTTGGCAGGGGGCGGATGGACTGAAGCTTTCTTT. Protein sequence: CASSLAGGGWTEAFF.

V and J are TRBV28 and TRBJ1-6; 8 positions agree with TRBD1. The CDR3 is 16 residues long. Germline CDR1 is MDHEN and CDR2 is SYDVKM. Trimming cost V 6 bases and J 7 bases; bases outside gene matches: 11. CDR3 bases: TGTGCCAGCAGCCCCAGGACAGGGATTTACAATTCACCCCTCCACTTT. Translated, it gives CASSPRTGIYNSPLHF. Combining the CDR3 with reference TRBV28 and TRBJ1-6 gives the whole variable domain DVKVTQSSRYLVKRTGEKVFLECVQDMDHENMFWYRQDPGLGLRLIYFSYDVKMKEKGDIPEGYSVSREKKERFSLILESASTNQTSMYLCASSPRTGIYNSPLHFGNGTRLTVT.

V and J are TRBV27 and TRBJ2-3; 8 nucleotides align to TRBD2. J was trimmed by 1 base and V by 2 bases; bases with no gene match: 14. The CDR3 extends over 19 amino acids. CDR1 and CDR2 from the germline V gene are MNHEY and SMNVEV (reference sequence). The CDR3 nucleotides are TGTGCCAGCAGTTTACTCCAGGGGTGGCGGGAGGACGGCACAGATACGCAGTATTTT. Amino acid sequence: CASSLLQGWREDGTDTQYF.

The chain combines TRBV28 with TRBJ1-1; possible D gene TRBD1, 5 bases. The CDR3 contains 13 residues. Germline V gene lookup returns CDR1 MDHEN and CDR2 SYDVKM. Trimming cost V 4 bases and J 7 bases, with 13 bases left between them. As DNA, the CDR3 is TGTGCCAGCAGTTGGGGAGGGGTGAGTGAAGCTTTCTTT. It encodes CASSWGGVSEAFF.

The chain employs TRBV7-8 and TRBJ1-1, with a weak D call TRBD1 (5 bases). V was trimmed by 1 base and J by 6 bases, leaving 12 bases between them. The CDR3 length is 14 residues. Germline V gene lookup returns CDR1 SGHVS and CDR2 FQNEAQ. The CDR3 bases are TGTGCCAGCAGCTTAGACCAGGGAAGTGCTGAAGCTTTCTTT. This gives the protein CASSLDQGSAEAFF.

This sequence joins TRBV2 and TRBJ2-2; 10 bases align to TRBD1. Germline V gene lookup returns CDR1 SNHLY and CDR2 FYNNEI. This CDR3 contains 16 residues. V trimming: 6 bases; J trimming: 4 bases; junction bases outside the gene matches: 8. The CDR3 loop is CASRSRQGAGTGELFF. CDR3 nucleotide sequence: TGTGCCAGCAGAAGCAGACAGGGGGCGGGCACCGGGGAGCTGTTTTTT.

The rearrangement uses TRBV11-3 and TRBJ2-2, with D unclear. The V end was cut by 2 bases, the J end by 8 bases, with 9 bases between. The CDR3 is 13 amino acids. Germline-derived CDR1 and CDR2 are SGHNT and YENEEA. The CDR3 here is CASSLIPSGELFF. CDR3 bases: TGTGCCAGCAGCTTAATCCCCTCTGGGGAGCTGTTTTTT.

The chain has TRBV7-9 and TRBJ2-7, with D perhaps TRBD2 (5 bases). The CDR3 is made up of 13 amino acids. V was clipped by 1 base and J by 6 bases, with 10 bases between them. Germline-derived CDR1 and CDR2 are SEHNR and FQNEAQ (reference sequence). The CDR3 reads CASSLGTLREQYF. CDR3 nucleotides: TGTGCCAGCAGCTTAGGGACTCTCCGCGAGCAGTACTTC.

This chain joins TRBV3-1 (or the pseudogene TRBV3-2) and TRBJ2-1; D is perhaps TRBD2 (5 bases). Per the germline V gene, CDR1 is LGHDT and CDR2 is YNNKEL (reference sequence). The CDR3 has 13 residues. V shed 5 bases and J shed 0 bases, with 5 bases lying between them. CDR3 sequence reads: CASSGSSYNEQFF. The CDR3 DNA is TGTGCCAGCAGCGGGAGCTCCTACAATGAGCAGTTCTTC.

This clone was detected only a few times. The rearrangement uses TRBV19 and TRBJ2-2, with TRBD2 as a possible D gene (6 bases). CDR1 and CDR2 (germline): LNHDA, SQIVND (reference sequence). V was clipped by 5 bases and J by 1 base, with 11 bases between them. This CDR3 region has 15 residues. CDR3 coding DNA: TGTGCCAGTAGTCCTGGCGGGAAGAACACCGGGGAGCTGTTTTTT. It encodes CASSPGGKNTGELFF.

The chain employs TRBV5-1 and TRBJ2-3, with a weak D call TRBD1 (6 bases). CDR3 size: 13 residues. The germline CDR1 and CDR2 sequences are SGHRS and YFSETQ. Trimming stripped 0 bases from V and 4 bases from J, with 6 bases between. The chain's CDR3 is CASSLAGADTQYF. The CDR3 DNA sequence: TGCGCCAGCAGCTTGGCAGGGGCAGATACGCAGTATTTT.

The genes are TRBV5-1 and TRBJ2-3, with a weak D call TRBD2 (6 bases). CDR3 length: 14 amino acids. Between the trimmed V and J ends, which lost 5 bases and 2 bases, there was a span of 12 bases. In germline, CDR1 is SGHRS, CDR2 YFSETQ. This chain's CDR3 is CASRRDFVTDTQYF. CDR3 in DNA: TGCGCCAGCAGGCGGGACTTCGTCACAGATACGCAGTATTTT. The full variable domain, rest sourced from reference TRBV5-1 and TRBJ2-3, is KAGVTQTPRYLIKTRGQQVTLSCSPISGHRSVSWYQQTPGQGLQFLFEYFSETQRNKGNFPGRFSGRQFSNSRSEMNVSTLELGDSALYLCASRRDFVTDTQYFGPGTRLTVL.

The CDR3 sequence: CASSRGTSGHTQYF. The CDR3 coding sequence is TGTGCCAGCAGCCGGGGGACTAGCGGGCATACGCAGTATTTT. The rearrangement links TRBV3-1 (or the pseudogene TRBV3-2) to TRBJ2-3; the match to TRBD2 covers 12 bases. Trimming took 4 bases from V and 7 from J; bases not matched to a gene: 3. The CDR3 extends over 14 amino acids. Germline V lookup: CDR1 LGHDT, CDR2 YNNKEL (reference sequence).

This chain's CDR3 is CASSSDRGVSNQPQHF. CDR3 nucleotides: TGTGCCAGCAGTTCAGACAGGGGGGTTAGCAATCAGCCCCAGCATTTT. This rearrangement joins TRBV7-9 to TRBJ1-5; TRBD1 matches 9 bases. The CDR3 extends over 16 amino acids. Germline CDR1 SEHNR, CDR2 FQNEAQ (reference sequence). The trim removed 6 bases at V and 0 bases at J, leaving 6 bases unmatched.

Only a few counts were recorded for this clone. The V call is TRBV6-2 or TRBV6-3, the J call TRBJ1-5, with unresolved D. The CDR3 is made up of 12 amino acids. Germline lookup yields CDR1 MNHEY and CDR2 SVGEGT. V lost 2 bases, J lost 7 bases, and 6 bases lay in between. CDR3 amino acids: CASSYMGQPQHF. DNA for the CDR3: TGTGCCAGCAGTTACATGGGCCAGCCCCAGCATTTT.

The CDR3 loop reads CASSLGTGGDQPQHF. CDR3 in DNA: TGTGCCAGCAGTTTGGGGACAGGGGGCGATCAGCCCCAGCATTTT. The chain combines TRBV27 with TRBJ1-5; 12 bases match TRBD1. In germline, CDR1 is MNHEY, CDR2 SMNVEV (reference sequence). The CDR3 runs to 15 residues. J gave up 5 bases and V 3 bases, and 2 bases lay outside the gene matches.

This chain uses TRBV7-9 with TRBJ1-5, with 8 bases matching TRBD1. The V and J ends lost 4 bases and 3 bases, in that order; junction bases with no gene match: 5. Germline CDR1 is SEHNR and CDR2 is FQNEAQ (reference sequence). CDR3 length equals 15 residues. CDR3 bases: TGTGCCAGCAGCTCGACGACAGGGGTCAATCAGCCCCAGCATTTT. Protein: CASSSTTGVNQPQHF.

This rearrangement joins TRBV7-6 to TRBJ2-3, with TRBD1 identical over 11 bases. Germline lookup yields CDR1 SGHVS and CDR2 FNYEAQ. The CDR3 sequence is 15 residues long. V lost 3 bases to trimming and J lost 6 bases; unmatched junction nucleotides: 5. The CDR3 DNA reads TGTGCCAGCAGCTTCGGGACAGGGGGACGGGATACGCAGTATTTT. Protein sequence: CASSFGTGGRDTQYF.

V gene TRBV27 combines with J gene TRBJ2-2; the match to TRBD2 covers 12 bases. Germline CDR1 reads MNHEY; CDR2 reads SMNVEV (reference sequence). The V segment lost 6 bases and the J segment 2 bases; nucleotides outside the gene matches: 4. The CDR3 contains 16 residues. CDR3 loop: CASSPSGRVNTGELFF. CDR3 DNA: TGTGCCAGCAGCCCTAGCGGGAGGGTTAACACCGGGGAGCTGTTTTTT.